The subject of this entry is one T cell receptor (beta chain). Its antigen remains unidentified. Per germline, CDR1 SGHTA and CDR2 FQGNSA. The V gene lost 1 base and the J gene lost 0 bases, with 4 bases spanning the gap. The CDR3 length is 14 residues. These data originate in a study of cytomegalovirus exposure and HLA in healthy donors. Study background: Early on, a data release was issued that held roughly 86 million unique TCRs from HLA-typed donors. Study-level findings and limits: Generally TCR sequences proved uncommon, though certain public TCRs appeared in numerous donors. As a later analysis showed, a missense DCLRE1C variant was linked to trimming of TCR beta V- and J-genes.

The PCR was carried out with 60 Vbeta primers and 13 Jbeta primers. Here immunoSEQ multiplex PCR was the method, and the copy in TCRdb shows in-frame clones only, minus some. This table holds about 110,000 clones, roughly 80% found once. This TCR was recovered from a woman between 40 and 50 years old in good health and CMV-seropositive. The V gene is TRBV7-2, the J gene TRBJ2-4; D unclear. Material: PBMCs. The CDR3 region has the DNA TGTGCCAGCAGCTTAGGGCTAGCCAAAAACATTCAGTACTTC. It yields the protein CASSLGLAKNIQYF.